The sequence of this T cell receptor beta chain was determined in a study of pediatric ulcerative colitis. Findings and limits, study-wide: Two patients had blood samples with substantially reduced template counts.

Libraries were prepared by immunoSEQ multiplex PCR; TCRdb keeps only in-frame clonotypes and omits some of them. This sample yields tens of thousands of clones, of which about three quarters are seen a single time; 0.8% to 1.1% belongs to the top ten. During colonoscopy, one to two rectal pinch biopsies were collected. In regard to this clone: The antigen remains undetermined.

The clonotype originates from a boy between 10 and 17 years old with mild ulcerative colitis. What was sequenced was gut tissue.

The DNA of the CDR3 is TGTGCCAGCAGCGTAGGGCAGGGGGCGAGGGGCACCGGGGAGCTGTTTTTT. Translation: CASSVGQGARGTGELFF. This chain joins TRBV9 and TRBJ2-2, with 8 positions matching TRBD1. V dropped 0 bases and J dropped 4; count of bases not matched to a gene: 8. CDR1 and CDR2 from the germline V gene are SGDLS and YYNGEE. The CDR3 totals 17 residues. The variable domain in full, completed from reference TRBV9 and TRBJ2-2, reads DSGVTQTPKHLITATGQRVTLRCSPRSGDLSVYWYQQSLDQGLQFLIQYYNGEERAKGNILERFSAQQFPDLHSELNLSSLELGDSALYFCASSVGQGARGTGELFFGEGSRLTVL.